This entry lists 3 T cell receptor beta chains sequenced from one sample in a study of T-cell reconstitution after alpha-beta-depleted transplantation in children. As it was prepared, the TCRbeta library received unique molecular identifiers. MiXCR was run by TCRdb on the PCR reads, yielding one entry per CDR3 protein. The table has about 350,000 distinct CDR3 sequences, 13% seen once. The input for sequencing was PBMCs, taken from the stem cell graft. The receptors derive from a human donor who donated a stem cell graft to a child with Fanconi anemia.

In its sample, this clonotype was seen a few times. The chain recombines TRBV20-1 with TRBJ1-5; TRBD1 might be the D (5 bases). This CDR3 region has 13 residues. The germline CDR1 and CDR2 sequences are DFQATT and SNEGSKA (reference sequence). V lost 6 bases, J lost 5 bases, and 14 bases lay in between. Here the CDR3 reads CSASGDGDQPQHF. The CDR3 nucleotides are TGCAGTGCGTCTGGGGACGGGGATCAGCCCCAGCATTTT.

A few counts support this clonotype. The CDR3 DNA follows: TGTGCCAGCAGCTTGCCGACAGGGGTGACAATCGGGGAGCTGTTTTTT. It translates to CASSLPTGVTIGELFF. The chain employs TRBV7-9 and TRBJ2-2; 8 nucleotides line up with TRBD1. The CDR3 has 16 residues. V lost 3 bases, J lost 7 bases, and 10 bases stayed unmatched. Germline CDR1 SEHNR, CDR2 FQNEAQ (reference sequence).

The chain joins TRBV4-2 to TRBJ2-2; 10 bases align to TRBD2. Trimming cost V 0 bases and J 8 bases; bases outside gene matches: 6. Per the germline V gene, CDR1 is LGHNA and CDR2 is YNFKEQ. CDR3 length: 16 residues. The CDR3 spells CASSQEERGGSGELFF. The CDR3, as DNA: TGTGCCAGCAGCCAAGAAGAGCGGGGGGGATCGGGGGAGCTGTTTTTT.